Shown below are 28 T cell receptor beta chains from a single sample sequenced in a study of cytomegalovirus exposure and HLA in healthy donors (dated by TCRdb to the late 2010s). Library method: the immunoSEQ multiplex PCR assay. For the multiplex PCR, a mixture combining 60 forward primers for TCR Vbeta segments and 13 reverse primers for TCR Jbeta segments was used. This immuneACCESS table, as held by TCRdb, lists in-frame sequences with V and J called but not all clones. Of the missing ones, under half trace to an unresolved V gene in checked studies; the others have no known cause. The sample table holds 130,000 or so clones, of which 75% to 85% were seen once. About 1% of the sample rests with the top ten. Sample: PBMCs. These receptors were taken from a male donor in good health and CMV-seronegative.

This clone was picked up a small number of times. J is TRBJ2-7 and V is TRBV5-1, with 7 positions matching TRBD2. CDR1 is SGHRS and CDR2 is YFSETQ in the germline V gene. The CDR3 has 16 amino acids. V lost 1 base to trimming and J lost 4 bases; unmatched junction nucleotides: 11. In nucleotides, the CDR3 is TGCGCCAGCAGCTTGATGGGGAGGGTCGTTTCTTACGAGCAGTACTTC. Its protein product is CASSLMGRVVSYEQYF.

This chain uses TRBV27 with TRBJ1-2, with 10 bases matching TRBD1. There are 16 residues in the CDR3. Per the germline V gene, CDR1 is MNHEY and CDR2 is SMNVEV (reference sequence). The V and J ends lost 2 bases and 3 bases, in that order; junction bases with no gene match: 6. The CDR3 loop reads CASSLVTGGAYYGYTF. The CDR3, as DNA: TGTGCCAGCAGTTTAGTGACAGGGGGCGCGTACTATGGCTACACCTTC.

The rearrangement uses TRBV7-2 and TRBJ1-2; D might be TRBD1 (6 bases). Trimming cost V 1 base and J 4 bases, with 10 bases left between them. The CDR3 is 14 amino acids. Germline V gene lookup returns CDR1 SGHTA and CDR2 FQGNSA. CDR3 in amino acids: CASSLGGGLYGYTF. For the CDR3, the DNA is TGTGCCAGCAGCTTAGGAGGGGGTCTCTATGGCTACACCTTC.

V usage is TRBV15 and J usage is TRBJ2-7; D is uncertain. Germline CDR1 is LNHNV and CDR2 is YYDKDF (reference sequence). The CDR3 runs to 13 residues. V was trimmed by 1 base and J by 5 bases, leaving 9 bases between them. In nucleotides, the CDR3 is TGTGCCACCAGCAGAGGGAGACCCGACGAGCAGTACTTC. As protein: CATSRGRPDEQYF. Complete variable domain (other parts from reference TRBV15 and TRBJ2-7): DAMVIQNPRYQVTQFGKPVTLSCSQTLNHNVMYWYQQKSSQAPKLLFHYYDKDFNNEADTPDNFQSRRPNTSFCFLDIRSPGLGDTAMYLCATSRGRPDEQYFGPGTRLTVT.

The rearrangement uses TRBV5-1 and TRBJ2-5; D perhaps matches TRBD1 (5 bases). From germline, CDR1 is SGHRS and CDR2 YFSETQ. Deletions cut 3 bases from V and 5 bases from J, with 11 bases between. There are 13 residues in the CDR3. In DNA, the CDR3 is TGCGCCAGCAGCTCAGGACAAGGGGAGACCCAGTACTTC. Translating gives CASSSGQGETQYF.

For the CDR3, the DNA is TGTGCCAGCACCCCTTGGGAGGGAGGCGAGCAGTACTTC. Protein: CASTPWEGGEQYF. V and J are TRBV7-9 and TRBJ2-7, with TRBD2 matching over 7 bases. Germline CDR1 SEHNR, CDR2 FQNEAQ (reference sequence). The CDR3 is 13 residues long. V was pared by 7 bases and J by 6 bases, with 9 bases of the junction left unmatched.

CDR3 in DNA: TGTGCCAGCAGTGAAGCAACACAGTCTAACTATGGCTACACCTTC. This gives the protein CASSEATQSNYGYTF. V is TRBV6-1 and J is TRBJ1-2; D uncertain. Per germline, CDR1 MNHNS and CDR2 SASEGT. V lost 0 bases and J lost 0, with 8 bases in between. This CDR3 is built from 15 residues.

This chain's CDR3 is CATSREGGAIHNEQFF. The CDR3 DNA reads TGTGCCACCAGCAGAGAGGGCGGGGCGATTCACAATGAGCAGTTCTTC. The chain combines TRBV15 with TRBJ2-1; tentative D call: TRBD2 (6 bases). V was trimmed by 0 bases and J by 5 bases, leaving 14 bases between them. CDR1 and CDR2 (germline): LNHNV, YYDKDF (reference sequence). This CDR3 contains 16 residues. The full variable domain, rest sourced from reference TRBV15 and TRBJ2-1, is DAMVIQNPRYQVTQFGKPVTLSCSQTLNHNVMYWYQQKSSQAPKLLFHYYDKDFNNEADTPDNFQSRRPNTSFCFLDIRSPGLGDTAMYLCATSREGGAIHNEQFFGPGTRLTVL.

CDR3 coding DNA: TGCGCCAGCAGCCCGACCGGGGGGGGCACAGATACGCAGTATTTT. Its protein product is CASSPTGGGTDTQYF. The J gene is TRBJ2-3, the V gene TRBV5-1; 8 nucleotides line up with TRBD2. V was pared by 4 bases and J by 1 base, with 5 bases of the junction left unmatched. The length of the CDR3 is 15 residues. Germline V gives CDR1 SGHRS, CDR2 YFSETQ.

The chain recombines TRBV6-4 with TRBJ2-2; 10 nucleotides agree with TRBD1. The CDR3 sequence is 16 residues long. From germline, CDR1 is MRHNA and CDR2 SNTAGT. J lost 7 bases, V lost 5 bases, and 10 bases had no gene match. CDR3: CASSSRPGQGSGELFF. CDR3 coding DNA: TGTGCCAGCAGTAGCCGACCGGGACAGGGGAGCGGGGAGCTGTTTTTT.

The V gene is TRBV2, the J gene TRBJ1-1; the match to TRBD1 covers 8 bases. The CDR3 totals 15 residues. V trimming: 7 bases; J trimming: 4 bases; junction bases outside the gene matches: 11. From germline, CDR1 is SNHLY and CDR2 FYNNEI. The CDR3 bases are TGTGCCAGCACCGCCACAGGGGGATATGGCACTGAAGCTTTCTTT. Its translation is CASTATGGYGTEAFF. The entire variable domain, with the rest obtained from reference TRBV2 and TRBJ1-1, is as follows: EPEVTQTPSHQVTQMGQEVILRCVPISNHLYFYWYRQILGQKVEFLVSFYNNEISEKSEIFDDQFSVERPDGSNFTLKIRSTKLEDSAMYFCASTATGGYGTEAFFGQGTRLTVV.

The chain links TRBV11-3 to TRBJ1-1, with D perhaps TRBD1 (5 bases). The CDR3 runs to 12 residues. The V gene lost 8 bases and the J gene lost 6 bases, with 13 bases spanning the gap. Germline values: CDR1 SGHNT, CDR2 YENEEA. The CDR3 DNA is TGTGCCAGCGGGGGGACGGGGTCTGAAGCTTTCTTT. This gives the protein CASGGTGSEAFF.

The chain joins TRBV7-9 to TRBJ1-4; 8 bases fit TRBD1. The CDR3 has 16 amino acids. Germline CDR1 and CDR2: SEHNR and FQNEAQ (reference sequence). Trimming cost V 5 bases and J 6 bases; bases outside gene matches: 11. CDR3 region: CASSVHQGAPDEKLFF. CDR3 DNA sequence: TGTGCCAGCAGCGTTCATCAGGGGGCGCCGGATGAAAAACTGTTTTTT. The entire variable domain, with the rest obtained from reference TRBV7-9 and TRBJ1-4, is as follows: DTGVSQNPRHKITKRGQNVTFRCDPISEHNRLYWYRQTLGQGPEFLTYFQNEAQLEKSRLLSDRFSAERPKGSFSTLEIQRTEQGDSAMYLCASSVHQGAPDEKLFFGSGTQLSVL.

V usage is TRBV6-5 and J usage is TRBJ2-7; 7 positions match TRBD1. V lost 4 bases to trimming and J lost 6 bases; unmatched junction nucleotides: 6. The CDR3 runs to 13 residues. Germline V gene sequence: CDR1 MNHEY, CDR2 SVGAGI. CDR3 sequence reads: CASSFRSGGEQYF. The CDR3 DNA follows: TGTGCCAGCAGTTTCCGCTCAGGGGGCGAGCAGTACTTC.

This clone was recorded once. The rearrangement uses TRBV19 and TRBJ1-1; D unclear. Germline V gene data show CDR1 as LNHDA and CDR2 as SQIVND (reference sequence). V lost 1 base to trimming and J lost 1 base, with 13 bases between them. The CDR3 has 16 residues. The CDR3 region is CASSIVKAGKNTEAFF. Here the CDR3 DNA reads TGTGCCAGTAGTATAGTTAAGGCGGGAAAGAACACTGAAGCTTTCTTT. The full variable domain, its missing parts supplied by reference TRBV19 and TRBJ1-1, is DGGITQSPKYLFRKEGQNVTLSCEQNLNHDAMYWYRQDPGQGLRLIYYSQIVNDFQKGDIAEGYSVSREKKESFPLTVTSAQKNPTAFYLCASSIVKAGKNTEAFFGQGTRLTVV.

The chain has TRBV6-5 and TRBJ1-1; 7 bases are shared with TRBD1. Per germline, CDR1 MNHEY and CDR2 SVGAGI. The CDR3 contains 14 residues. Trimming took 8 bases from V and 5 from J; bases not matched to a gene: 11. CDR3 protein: CASAKGAIGTEAFF. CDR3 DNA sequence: TGTGCCAGCGCAAAGGGGGCGATTGGAACTGAAGCTTTCTTT.

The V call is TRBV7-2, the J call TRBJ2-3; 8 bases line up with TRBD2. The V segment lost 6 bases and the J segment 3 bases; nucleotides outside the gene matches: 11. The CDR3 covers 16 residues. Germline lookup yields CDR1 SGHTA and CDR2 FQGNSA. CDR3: CASRSKRGLGTDTQYF. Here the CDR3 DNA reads TGTGCCAGCAGGTCCAAAAGGGGACTAGGGACAGATACGCAGTATTTT.

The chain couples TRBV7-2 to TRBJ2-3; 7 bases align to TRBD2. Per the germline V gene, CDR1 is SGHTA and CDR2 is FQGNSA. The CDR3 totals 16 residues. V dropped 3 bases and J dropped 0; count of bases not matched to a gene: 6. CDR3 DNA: TGTGCCAGCAGCTTTAGGTGGGGGGGTAGCACAGATACGCAGTATTTT. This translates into CASSFRWGGSTDTQYF.

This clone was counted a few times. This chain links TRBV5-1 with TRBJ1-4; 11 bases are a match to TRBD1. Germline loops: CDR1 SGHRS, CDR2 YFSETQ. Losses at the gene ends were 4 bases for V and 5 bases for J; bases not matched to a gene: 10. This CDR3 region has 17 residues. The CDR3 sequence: CASSLVPGQGGNEKLFF. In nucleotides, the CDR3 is TGCGCCAGCAGCCTCGTCCCGGGACAGGGGGGAAATGAAAAACTGTTTTTT.

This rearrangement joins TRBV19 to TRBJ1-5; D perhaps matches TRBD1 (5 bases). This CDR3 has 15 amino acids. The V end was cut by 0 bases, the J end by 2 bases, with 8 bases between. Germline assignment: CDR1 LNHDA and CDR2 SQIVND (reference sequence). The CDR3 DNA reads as TGTGCCAGTAGTATAGATCGGGGGGGCAATCAGCCCCAGCATTTT. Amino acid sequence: CASSIDRGGNQPQHF. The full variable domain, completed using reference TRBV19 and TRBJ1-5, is DGGITQSPKYLFRKEGQNVTLSCEQNLNHDAMYWYRQDPGQGLRLIYYSQIVNDFQKGDIAEGYSVSREKKESFPLTVTSAQKNPTAFYLCASSIDRGGNQPQHFGDGTRLSIL.

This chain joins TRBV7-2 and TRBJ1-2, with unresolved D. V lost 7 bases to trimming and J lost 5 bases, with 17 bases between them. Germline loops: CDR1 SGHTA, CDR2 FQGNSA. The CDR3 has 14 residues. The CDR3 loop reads CASTSGSAIYGYTF. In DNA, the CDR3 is TGTGCCAGCACCTCGGGATCCGCGATTTATGGCTACACCTTC.

CDR3 residues: CAWSVRQGGGNTIYF. As DNA, the CDR3 is TGTGCCTGGAGTGTCCGTCAAGGAGGAGGAAACACCATATATTTT. The rearrangement joins TRBV30 to TRBJ1-3; D gene unclear. V lost 0 bases to trimming and J lost 4 bases, with 13 bases between them. The CDR3 is made up of 15 amino acids. Germline V gene lookup returns CDR1 GTSNPN and CDR2 SVGIG (reference sequence).

The CDR3 sequence is CASSFTEGNYGYTF. CDR3 bases: TGTGCCAGCAGCTTTACTGAGGGTAACTATGGCTACACCTTC. The chain joins TRBV7-2 to TRBJ1-2; no clear D gene. Germline V gene sequence: CDR1 SGHTA, CDR2 FQGNSA. This CDR3 has 14 amino acids. Trimming cost V 3 bases and J 1 base, with 9 bases left between them. The full variable domain, rest sourced from reference TRBV7-2 and TRBJ1-2, is GAGVSQSPSNKVTEKGKDVELRCDPISGHTALYWYRQSLGQGLEFLIYFQGNSAPDKSGLPSDRFSAERTGGSVSTLTIQRTQQEDSAVYLCASSFTEGNYGYTFGSGTRLTVV.

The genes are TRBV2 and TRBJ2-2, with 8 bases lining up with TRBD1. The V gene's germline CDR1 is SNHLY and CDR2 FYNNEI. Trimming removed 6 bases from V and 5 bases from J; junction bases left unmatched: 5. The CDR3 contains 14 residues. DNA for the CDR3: TGTGCCAGCAGACAGGGGGTCGAAACCGGGGAGCTGTTTTTT. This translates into CASRQGVETGELFF.

The CDR3 sequence: CASSLTGVEGYTF. CDR3 in DNA: TGTGCCAGCAGCTTGACAGGGGTGGAGGGCTACACCTTC. The chain uses TRBV5-6 and TRBJ1-2; TRBD1 agrees at 7 bases. Unmatched junction bases numbered 5, after V lost 1 base and J lost 8 bases. Germline V gene lookup returns CDR1 SGHDT and CDR2 YYEEEE. This CDR3 has 13 residues.

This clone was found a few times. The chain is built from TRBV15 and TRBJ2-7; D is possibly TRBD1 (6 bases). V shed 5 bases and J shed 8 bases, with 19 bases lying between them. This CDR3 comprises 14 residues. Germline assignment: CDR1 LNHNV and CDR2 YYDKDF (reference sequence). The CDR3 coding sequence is TGTGCCACCAGCGCAGGGGCGGGCTTAACTAAGCAGTACTTC. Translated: CATSAGAGLTKQYF.

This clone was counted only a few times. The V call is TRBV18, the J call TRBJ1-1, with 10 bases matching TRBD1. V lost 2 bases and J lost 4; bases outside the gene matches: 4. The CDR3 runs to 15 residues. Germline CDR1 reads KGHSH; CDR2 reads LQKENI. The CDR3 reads CASSPGTGELTEAFF. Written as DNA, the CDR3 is TGTGCCAGCTCACCAGGGACAGGGGAGCTCACTGAAGCTTTCTTT.

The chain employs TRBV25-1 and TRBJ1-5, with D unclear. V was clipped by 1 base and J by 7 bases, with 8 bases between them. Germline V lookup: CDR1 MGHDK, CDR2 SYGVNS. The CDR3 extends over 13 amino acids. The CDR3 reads CASSEWRGQPQHF. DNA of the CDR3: TGTGCCAGCAGTGAATGGAGAGGGCAGCCCCAGCATTTT. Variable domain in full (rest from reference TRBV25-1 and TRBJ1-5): EADIYQTPRYLVIGTGKKITLECSQTMGHDKMYWYQQDPGMELHLIHYSYGVNSTEKGDLSSESTVSRIRTEHFPLTLESARPSHTSQYLCASSEWRGQPQHFGDGTRLSIL.